The source of this TCR beta chain is a study of cytomegalovirus exposure and HLA in healthy donors (TCRdb year 2017). With respect to the entire study: According to a later analysis, the 100 to 150 validation repertoires were produced on the same platform as the roughly 600 repertoires of the first cohort. The study combined high-throughput TCR immunosequencing, statistical association of individual TCRs with disease status, and machine learning to predict cytomegalovirus infection status. The study aimed to test whether signatures of past pathogen exposure could be identified by cataloging public T cell receptors. A separate validation cohort of roughly 130 different subjects was used in addition to the approximately 610-subject first cohort.

Donors formed part of the validation cohort, which comprised approximately 130 subjects and was distinct from the first cohort of fewer than 750 subjects. Library generation was performed with the immunoSEQ multiplex PCR assay. On the authors' methods: A statistical classification framework was built to diagnose cytomegalovirus status from the catalog of TCR beta chain sequences. As stored in TCRdb, this immuneACCESS dataset retains in-frame rearrangements with V and J assigned. A fraction of the clones does not appear; measured against another copy, unresolved V genes explain less than half of the discrepancy, and the remainder lacks a known reason. The DNA gave D and trimming, while V, J and clone size come from that table. For this sample the table gives roughly 56,000 clones, of which approximately 94% were detected only once. Clones ranked in the top ten supply over 0.95% of the sample. As for this clone: Its cognate antigen has yet to be identified. No much larger clone is present one base from it, and per-base qualities are unavailable.

Overall study results and their limits: While some public TCRs were present in many individuals, most TCR sequences turned up only very rarely across donors. Of the cluster scores, about 94% were above 0 in a later analysis, which found that TCRs clustered in the first cohort also tended to co-occur in the 120 or so validation repertoires. A later analysis had no HLA typing for the validation cohort, so co-occurrence there was scored across all 120 or so repertoires. In vitro tests confirmed that three of the cytomegalovirus-associated TCR beta chains recognize cytomegalovirus antigens. The authors suggested that the approach could potentially be extended to other disease states and immunological phenotypes. Cytomegalovirus status was reported to be diagnosed by the classifier with high specificity and sensitivity in both the original and validation cohorts. The study listed approximately 160 TCR beta chains as associated with cytomegalovirus.

There are 16 amino acids in the CDR3, from cysteine to phenylalanine inclusive. Only the CDR3 portion is preserved as DNA: 48 bases, with reading frame beginning at the first base. CDR1 and CDR2 are drawn from the germline V gene (reference sequence): MNHEY, SMNVEV. From V the trimming removes 8 bases and from J it removes 5 bases, while the gene matches leave 12 bases of the junction unaccounted for. This TCR came from a man in his late teens or twenties in good health and CMV-seronegative. The sequence links TRBV27 to TRBJ2-1; the central 10 bases match TRBD2. The sample consisted of PBMCs. The DNA sequence is given as TGTGCCAGCGGAACGCCTAGCGGGAGTTTAAACAATGAGCAGTTCTTC. Translation gives CASGTPSGSLNNEQFF.